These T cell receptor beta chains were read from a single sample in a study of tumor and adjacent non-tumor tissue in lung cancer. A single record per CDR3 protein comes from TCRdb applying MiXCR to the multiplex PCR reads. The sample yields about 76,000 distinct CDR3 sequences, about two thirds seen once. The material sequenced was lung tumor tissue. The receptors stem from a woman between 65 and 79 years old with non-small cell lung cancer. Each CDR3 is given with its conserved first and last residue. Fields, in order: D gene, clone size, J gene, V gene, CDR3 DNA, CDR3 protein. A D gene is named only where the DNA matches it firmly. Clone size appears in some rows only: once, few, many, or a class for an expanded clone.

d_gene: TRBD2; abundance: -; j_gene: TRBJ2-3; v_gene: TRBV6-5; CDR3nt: TGTGCCAGCAGTTACCGTGCGGGAGTTGCAGAAACGCAGTATTTT; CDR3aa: CASSYRAGVAETQYF
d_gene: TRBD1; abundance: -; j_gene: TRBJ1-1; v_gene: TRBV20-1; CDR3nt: TGCAGTACTAGGGGGCAGCCGAACACTGAAGCTTTCTTT; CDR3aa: CSTRGQPNTEAFF
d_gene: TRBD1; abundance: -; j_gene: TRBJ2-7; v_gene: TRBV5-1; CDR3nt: TGCGCCAGCAGCTTGGGGACAGGGGGAATAACCTACGAGCTGTACTTC; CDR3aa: CASSLGTGGITYELYF
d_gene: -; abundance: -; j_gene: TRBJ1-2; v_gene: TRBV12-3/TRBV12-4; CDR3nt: TGTGCCAGCGGTTTGGCCCTGAGGTTATTTTATGGCTACACCTTC; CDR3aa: CASGLALRLFYGYTF
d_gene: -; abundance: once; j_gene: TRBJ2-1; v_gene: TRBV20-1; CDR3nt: TGCAGTGTCGCCAGGATGCGAGAATACAATGAGCAGTTCTTC; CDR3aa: CSVARMREYNEQFF
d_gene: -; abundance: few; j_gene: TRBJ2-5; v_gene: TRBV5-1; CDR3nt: TGCGCCGGCAGCTTGGAGTCGGTGGCACAAGAGACCCAGTACTTC; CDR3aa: CAGSLESVAQETQYF
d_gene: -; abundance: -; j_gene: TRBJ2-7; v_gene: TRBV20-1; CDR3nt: TGCAGTGCTGCACGGGACACTGAATCTGGCGAGCAGTACTTC; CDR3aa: CSAARDTESGEQYF
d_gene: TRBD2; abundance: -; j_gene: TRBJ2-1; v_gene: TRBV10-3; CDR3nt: TGTGCCATCATTGGGGGCCAGGGGCTAGCGGGAAATGAGCAGTTCTTC; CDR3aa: CAIIGGQGLAGNEQFF
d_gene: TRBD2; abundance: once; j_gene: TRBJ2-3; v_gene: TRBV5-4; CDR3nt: TGTGTCAGCAGCTTGGGGGGGAGCGGGAGATTCACAGATACGCAGTACTTT; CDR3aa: CVSSLGGSGRFTDTQYF
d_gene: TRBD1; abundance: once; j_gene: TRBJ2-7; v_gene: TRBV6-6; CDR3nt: TGTGGCAGTAGCTCAAGACAGGGAAGGAAGTACTTC; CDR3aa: CGSSSRQGRKYF
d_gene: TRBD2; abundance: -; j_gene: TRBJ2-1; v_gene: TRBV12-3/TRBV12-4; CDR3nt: TGTGCCATCTACCAAGCGGGAGTCTACAATGAACGGTTCTTC; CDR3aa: CAIYQAGVYNERFF
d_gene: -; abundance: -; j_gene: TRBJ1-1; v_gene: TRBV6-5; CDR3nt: TGCGCCAGCAGCTCCCGGCCCCCGCGGGAGACTGGAGCTTTCTTT; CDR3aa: CASSSRPPRETGAFF
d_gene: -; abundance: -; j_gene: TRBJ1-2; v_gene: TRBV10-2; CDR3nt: TGTGCCAGCAGAGATACCCGGACCAATGGCCACACCTTC; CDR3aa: CASRDTRTNGHTF
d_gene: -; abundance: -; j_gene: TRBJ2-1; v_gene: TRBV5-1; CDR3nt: TGCGCCAGCAGTTTGTTGGGGGAGCAGGATGAGCAGTCCTTC; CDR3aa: CASSLLGEQDEQSF
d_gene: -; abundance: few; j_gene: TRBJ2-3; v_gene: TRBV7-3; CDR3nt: TGTGCCAGAAAGGGGGATAGCGGGTCTAGCACAGATACGCAGTATTTT; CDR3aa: CARKGDSGSSTDTQYF
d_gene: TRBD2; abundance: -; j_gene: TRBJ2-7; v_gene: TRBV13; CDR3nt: TGTGCCAGCAGCCTCGGGACTAGCTGGGACTCCTACGAGCAGTACTTC; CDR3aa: CASSLGTSWDSYEQYF
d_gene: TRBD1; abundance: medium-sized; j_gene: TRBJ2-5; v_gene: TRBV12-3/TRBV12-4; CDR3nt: TGTGCCAGCAGTTCCTCGGACAGGGTTGAGACCCAGTACTTC; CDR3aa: CASSSSDRVETQYF
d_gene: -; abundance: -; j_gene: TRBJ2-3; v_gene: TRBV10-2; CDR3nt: TGCGCCAGCAGTGATCCCCTGTGCACGCAGTATTTT; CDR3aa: CASSDPLCTQYF
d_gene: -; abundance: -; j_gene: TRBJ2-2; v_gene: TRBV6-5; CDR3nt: TGTGCCAGCAGCCTAGGAGAGGGAGTCTCCACCGGGAAGCTGTTTTTT; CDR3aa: CASSLGEGVSTGKLFF
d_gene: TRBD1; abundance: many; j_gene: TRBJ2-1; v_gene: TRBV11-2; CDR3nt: TGTGCCAGCAGTCAGGACAGGGGAAATGAGCAGTTCTTC; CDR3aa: CASSQDRGNEQFF
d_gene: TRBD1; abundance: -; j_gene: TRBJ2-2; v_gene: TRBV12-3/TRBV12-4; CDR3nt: TGTGCCATCAACAAATCGCCGGGACAGGGGTCCTGGGGGGACGGGGAGCTGTTTTTT; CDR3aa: CAINKSPGQGSWGDGELFF
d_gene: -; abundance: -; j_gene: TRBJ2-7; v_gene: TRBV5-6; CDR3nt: TGTGCCAGTACTACGGGCTCCTTCTACGAACGGTACTTC; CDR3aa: CASTTGSFYERYF
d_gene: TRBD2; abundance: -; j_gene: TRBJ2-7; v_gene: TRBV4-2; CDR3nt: TGTGCCAGCAGCCAAGTTTTCATCAAATTACTAGCGGGATTACCGAGCTCCTACAAGCAGTACTTT; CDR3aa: CASSQVFIKLLAGLPSSYKQYF
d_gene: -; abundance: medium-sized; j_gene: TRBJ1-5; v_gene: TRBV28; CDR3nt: TGTGCCAGCAGCCCCGGGTGGGGGGCTTCAGGGTATCAGCCCCAGCATTTT; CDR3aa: CASSPGWGASGYQPQHF
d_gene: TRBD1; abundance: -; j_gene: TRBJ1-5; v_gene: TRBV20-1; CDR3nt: TGCAGTGCTAGAGAGACAGGGAGTAGCAATCAGCCCCAGCATTTT; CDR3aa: CSARETGSSNQPQHF
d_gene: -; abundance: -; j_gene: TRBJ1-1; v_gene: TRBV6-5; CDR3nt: TGTGCCAGCAGTCACAGGTTGTTGTACACTGAAGCTTTCTTT; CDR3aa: CASSHRLLYTEAFF
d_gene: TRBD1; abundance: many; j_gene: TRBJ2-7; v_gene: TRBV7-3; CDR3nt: TGTGCCAGCAGCATCGGACAGGGGTACGAGCAGTACTTC; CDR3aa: CASSIGQGYEQYF
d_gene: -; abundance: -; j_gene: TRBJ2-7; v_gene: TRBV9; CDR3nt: TGTGCCAGCAGCGTAGACGAGAGGAGGTACGACCTTCTCCACGAGCAGTGCTTC; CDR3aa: CASSVDERRYDLLHEQCF
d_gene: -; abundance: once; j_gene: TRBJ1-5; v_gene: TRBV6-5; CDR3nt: TGTGCCAGCTGTTACTCACCTCCTGGGGGAGGAGAACAGCCCCAGCATTTT; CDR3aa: CASCYSPPGGGEQPQHF
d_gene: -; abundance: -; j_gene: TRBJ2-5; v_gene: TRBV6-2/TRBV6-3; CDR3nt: TGTGCCAGCAACTACGGTTTCAGGCAAGAGACCCAGTACTTC; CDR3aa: CASNYGFRQETQYF
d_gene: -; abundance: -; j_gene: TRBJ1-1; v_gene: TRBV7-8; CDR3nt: TGTGCCAGCAGCTTAGTAGGCGCGGTCACTGAAGTTTTTTTT; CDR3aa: CASSLVGAVTEVFF
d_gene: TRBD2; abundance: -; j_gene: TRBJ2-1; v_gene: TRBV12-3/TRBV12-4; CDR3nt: TGTGCCAGCAACACTAGCGGGATGTACAATGAGCAGTTCTTC; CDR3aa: CASNTSGMYNEQFF
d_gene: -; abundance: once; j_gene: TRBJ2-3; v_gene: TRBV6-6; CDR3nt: TGTGCCTGCAGTCGCCTAGGGGGAGGGCCGACAGATACGCAGTATTTT; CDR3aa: CACSRLGGGPTDTQYF
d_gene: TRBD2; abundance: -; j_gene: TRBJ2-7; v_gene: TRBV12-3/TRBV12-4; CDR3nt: TGTGCCAGCAGTCCTCGTGAGCGGGAGGAAAGGGGCGAACAGTACTTC; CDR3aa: CASSPREREERGEQYF